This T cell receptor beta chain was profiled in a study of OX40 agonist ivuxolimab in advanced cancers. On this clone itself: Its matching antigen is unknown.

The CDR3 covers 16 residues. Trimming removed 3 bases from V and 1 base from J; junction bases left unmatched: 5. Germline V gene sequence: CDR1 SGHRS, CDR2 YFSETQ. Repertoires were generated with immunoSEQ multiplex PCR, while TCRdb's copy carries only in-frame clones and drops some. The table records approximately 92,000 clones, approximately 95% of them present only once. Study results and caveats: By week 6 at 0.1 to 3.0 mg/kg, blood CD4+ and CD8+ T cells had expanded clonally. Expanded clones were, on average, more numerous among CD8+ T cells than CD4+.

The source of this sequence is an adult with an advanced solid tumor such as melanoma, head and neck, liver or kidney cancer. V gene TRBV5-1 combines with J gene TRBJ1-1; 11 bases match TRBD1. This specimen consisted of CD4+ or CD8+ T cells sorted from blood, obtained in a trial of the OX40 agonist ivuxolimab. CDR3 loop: CASSSTGQGANTEAFF. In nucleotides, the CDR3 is TGCGCCAGCAGCTCAACTGGACAGGGGGCGAACACTGAAGCTTTCTTT.